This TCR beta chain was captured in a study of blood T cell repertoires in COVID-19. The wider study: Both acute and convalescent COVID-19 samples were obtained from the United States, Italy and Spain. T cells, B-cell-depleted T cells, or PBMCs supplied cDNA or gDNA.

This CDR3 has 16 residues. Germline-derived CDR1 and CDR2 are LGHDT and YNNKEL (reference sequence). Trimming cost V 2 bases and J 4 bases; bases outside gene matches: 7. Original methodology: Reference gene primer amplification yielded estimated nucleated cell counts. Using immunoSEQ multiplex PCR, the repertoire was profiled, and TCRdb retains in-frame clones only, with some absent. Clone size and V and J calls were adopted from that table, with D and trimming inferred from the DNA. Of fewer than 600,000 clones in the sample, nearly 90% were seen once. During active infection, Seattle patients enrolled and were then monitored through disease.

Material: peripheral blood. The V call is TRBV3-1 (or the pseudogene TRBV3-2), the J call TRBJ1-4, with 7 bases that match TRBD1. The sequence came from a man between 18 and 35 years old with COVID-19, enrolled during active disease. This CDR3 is CASSQRGTALNEKLFF. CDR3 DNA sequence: TGTGCCAGCAGCCAACGTGGGACAGCCCTTAATGAAAAACTGTTTTTT.